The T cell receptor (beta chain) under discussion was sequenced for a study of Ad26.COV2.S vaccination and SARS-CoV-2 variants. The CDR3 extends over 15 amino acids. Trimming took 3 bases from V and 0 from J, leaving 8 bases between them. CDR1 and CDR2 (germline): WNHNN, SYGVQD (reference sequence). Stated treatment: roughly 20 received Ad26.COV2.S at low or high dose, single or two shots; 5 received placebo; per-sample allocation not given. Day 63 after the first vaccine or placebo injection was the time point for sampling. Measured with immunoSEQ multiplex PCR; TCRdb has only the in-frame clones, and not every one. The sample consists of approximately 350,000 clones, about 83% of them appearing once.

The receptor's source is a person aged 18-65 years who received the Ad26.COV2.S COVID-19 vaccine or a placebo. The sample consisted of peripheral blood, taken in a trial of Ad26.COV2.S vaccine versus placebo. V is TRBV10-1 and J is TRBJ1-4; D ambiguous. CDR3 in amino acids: CASSDGESTNEKLFF. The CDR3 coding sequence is TGCGCCAGCAGTGACGGGGAATCAACTAATGAAAAACTGTTTTTT.